This T cell receptor (beta chain) emerged from a study of T cells after yellow fever vaccination. TCRdb re-called the 5' RACE reads through MiXCR, storing one row per CDR3 protein. The table has 250,000 to 400,000 distinct CDR3 sequences, 3.5% to 4.5% seen once; the top ten hold just under 20%. This clonotype was seen ten or more times. As yet, its antigen is unknown. General observations from the study: The secondary response showed a weaker magnitude and a faster peak, day 5 versus 15.

V was trimmed by 0 bases and J by 2 bases, leaving 10 bases between them. This CDR3 has 15 residues. The germline V gene encodes CDR1 LGHNA and CDR2 YSLEER. The TCR originated in a young man who received the YFV17D yellow fever vaccine. This sample comprised PBMCs, obtained 15 days after the yellow fever booster vaccination. The chain is built from TRBV4-3 and TRBJ2-5; no clear D gene. The CDR3 sequence is CASSQESATQETQYF. The CDR3 DNA reads as TGCGCCAGCAGCCAAGAGTCAGCAACACAAGAGACCCAGTACTTC.